This TCR beta chain was recovered during a study of T-cell reconstitution after alpha-beta-depleted transplantation in children. This clonotype was detected a few times. V dropped 1 base and J dropped 9; count of bases not matched to a gene: 3. The CDR3 has 15 amino acids. Germline V gives CDR1 LGHDT, CDR2 YNNKEL (reference sequence). Unique molecular identifiers were incorporated into the prepared TCRbeta library. In TCRdb, the PCR reads were re-called with MiXCR into one record per CDR3 protein. Of hundreds of thousands of distinct CDR3 sequences in the sample, over 10% are singletons; the top ten hold about 0.77%.

The gene calls are TRBV3-1 and TRBJ1-6; 10 bases align to TRBD1. This sequence originates from a girl under 10 years old with congenital amegakaryocytic thrombocytopenia, due to receive a stem cell transplant. The material sequenced was PBMCs, taken before TCRalphabeta/CD19-depleted stem cell transplant. The CDR3 DNA follows: TGTGCCAGCAGCCAAGTTGGGACAGGGGTTTCACCCCTCCACTTT. Translated: CASSQVGTGVSPLHF.